This is a list of T cell receptor beta chains from one sample in a study of cytomegalovirus exposure and HLA in healthy donors. The protocol was immunoSEQ multiplex PCR, while the TCRdb copy is restricted to in-frame clones and leaves out a portion. Of around 100,000 clones in the sample, about 83% were seen once. Sequencing was done on a sample of PBMCs. These TCRs come from a female donor in good health and CMV-seropositive. Each CDR3 is given with its conserved first and last residue. D genes are given only for firm matches. The size entry is marked missing in some rows and otherwise reads once, few, many or a size class.

>TRBV2|TRBD2|TRBJ2-5|.
CASSEILAGAEETQYF
TGTGCCAGCAGTGAAATACTAGCGGGGGCCGAAGAGACCCAGTACTTC
>TRBV11-2|TRBD1|TRBJ2-1|once
CASRPGTGPHNEQFF
TGTGCCAGCAGGCCCGGGACAGGGCCTCACAATGAGCAGTTCTTC
>TRBV28|TRBD2|TRBJ2-1|.
CASSSSGRASSYNEQFF
TGTGCCAGCAGTTCTAGCGGGAGAGCTAGCTCCTACAATGAGCAGTTCTTC
>TRBV2|TRBD2|TRBJ2-7|.
CASRWTRFEQYF
TGTGCCAGCAGGTGGACTAGGTTCGAGCAGTACTTC
>TRBV15|TRBD1|TRBJ2-1|.
CATSIRQGVFNEQFF
TGTGCCACCTCCATACGACAGGGGGTCTTTAATGAGCAGTTCTTC
>TRBV7-9|.|TRBJ2-7|.
CASSSPAIGADYEQYF
TGTGCCAGCAGCTCACCTGCCATCGGAGCCGACTACGAGCAGTACTTC
>TRBV5-6|TRBD1|TRBJ2-5|.
CASSFPGQQETQYF
TGTGCCAGCAGCTTCCCGGGACAGCAAGAGACCCAGTACTTC
>TRBV6-1|.|TRBJ2-6|.
CASSETRVSGANVLTF
TGTGCCAGCAGTGAGACCAGGGTATCTGGGGCCAACGTCCTGACTTTC
>TRBV21-1|.|TRBJ1-4|.
CASSGHGSTNEKLFF
TGTGCCAGCAGCGGACACGGCTCAACTAATGAAAAACTGTTTTTT
>TRBV4-2|.|TRBJ2-7|.
CASSQWGGTNYEQYF
TGTGCCAGCAGCCAATGGGGCGGAACTAACTACGAGCAGTACTTC
>TRBV6-6|.|TRBJ2-7|.
CASTNIGGYEQYF
TGTGCCAGCACCAACATAGGGGGATACGAGCAGTACTTC
>TRBV2|TRBD1|TRBJ1-2|.
CAWTDPDRALLGGYTF
TGTGCCTGGACGGACCCGGACAGGGCTTTACTGGGTGGCTACACCTTC
>TRBV19|.|TRBJ2-1|.
CASSTARVSYNEQFF
TGTGCCAGTAGTACGGCCAGGGTATCCTACAATGAGCAGTTCTTC
>TRBV7-6|.|TRBJ2-5|once
CASSLGPGRETQYF
TGTGCCAGCAGCTTAGGGCCAGGTCGGGAGACCCAGTACTTC
>TRBV7-3|TRBD2|TRBJ2-3|.
CASSLKAGGPTDTQYF
TGTGCCAGCAGCTTAAAAGCGGGAGGGCCTACAGATACGCAGTATTTT
>TRBV7-3|.|TRBJ1-1|.
CASSTRPGGITEAFF
TGTGCCAGCAGCACCCGACCGGGAGGGATCACTGAAGCTTTCTTT
>TRBV6-5|.|TRBJ2-7|.
CASSSIGGEIYEQYF
TGTGCCAGCAGTTCCATCGGGGGAGAGATTTACGAGCAGTACTTC
>TRBV10-1|.|TRBJ2-2|.
CASSESLVRGTNTGELFF
TGCGCCAGCAGTGAGTCGTTGGTCCGGGGGACGAACACCGGGGAGCTGTTTTTT
>TRBV5-4|TRBD2|TRBJ2-4|.
CASSSPGLAAKNIQYF
TGTGCCAGCAGCTCGCCGGGACTAGCGGCTAAAAACATTCAGTACTTC
>TRBV27|.|TRBJ1-2|once
CASSGPQRGAYGYTF
TGTGCCAGCAGCGGACCTCAACGGGGGGCTTATGGCTACACCTTC
>TRBV7-9|TRBD2|TRBJ2-3|.
CASSSWTSGSGTDTQYF
TGTGCCAGCAGCTCCTGGACTAGCGGGAGCGGCACAGATACGCAGTATTTT
>TRBV6-5|TRBD1|TRBJ1-2|.
CASNTGGEDYGYTF
TGTGCCAGCAACACAGGGGGCGAAGACTATGGCTACACCTTC
>TRBV25-1|TRBD1|TRBJ1-2|.
CASSGSTGARANYVYTF
TGTGCCAGCAGTGGATCCACAGGGGCCCGAGCTAACTATGTCTACACCTTC
>TRBV6-1|.|TRBJ1-2|.
CASSERDSGYTF
TGTGCCAGCAGTGAACGGGATTCCGGCTACACCTTC
>TRBV6-1|.|TRBJ2-1|.
CASSEPGTPYNEQFF
TGTGCCAGCAGTGAACCCGGGACACCTTACAATGAGCAGTTCTTC
>TRBV5-1|TRBD2|TRBJ2-6|.
CASGGVGANVLTF
TGCGCCAGCGGGGGGGTTGGGGCCAACGTCCTGACTTTC
>TRBV30|.|TRBJ2-2|.
CAWSVTSPGELFF
TGTGCCTGGAGTGTTACTAGTCCCGGGGAGCTGTTTTTT
>TRBV2|.|TRBJ2-7|.
CASKGRAHEQYF
TGTGCCAGCAAAGGCAGGGCTCACGAGCAGTACTTC
>TRBV15|.|TRBJ2-5|once
CATSGTPQGGTQYF
TGTGCCACCAGCGGAACCCCGCAGGGTGGGACCCAGTACTTC
>TRBV6-1|TRBD1|TRBJ1-2|.
CASSSPGQGYTF
TGTGCCAGCAGTTCCCCGGGACAGGGCTACACCTTC
>TRBV19|.|TRBJ2-3|few
CASTKWAYSTDTQYF
TGTGCCAGTACCAAATGGGCATATAGCACAGATACGCAGTATTTT
>TRBV7-9|.|TRBJ1-1|few
CASSFLVEMNTEAFF
TGTGCCAGCAGCTTCCTGGTAGAAATGAACACTGAAGCTTTCTTT
>TRBV5-4|.|TRBJ1-1|few
CASSPTGSRTNTEAFF
TGTGCCAGTTCCCCCACAGGGTCACGGACGAACACTGAAGCTTTCTTT